These T cell receptor beta chains were read from a single sample in a study of blood T cell repertoires in COVID-19. Clones were read by immunoSEQ multiplex PCR, and TCRdb kept only the in-frame ones, dropping some. This sample yields approximately 40,000 clones, of which 80% to 95% are seen a single time; around 5.8% belongs to the top ten. Sample: peripheral blood. Source of these receptors: an elderly woman with acute or convalescent COVID-19. Each CDR3 is given with its conserved first and last residue. Each record gives: V gene, J gene, D gene, clone size, CDR3 protein, CDR3 DNA. D genes are given only for firm matches. A row's size may be missing; if present it is once, few, many or a size class.

V gene: TRBV4-2; J gene: TRBJ2-3; D gene: -; clone size: -; CDR3 protein: CASSQLQGAQGTQYF; CDR3 DNA: TGTGCCAGCAGCCAGTTACAGGGCGCGCAAGGTACGCAGTATTTT
V gene: TRBV20-1; J gene: TRBJ2-7; D gene: -; clone size: -; CDR3 protein: CSARQSYEQYF; CDR3 DNA: TGCAGTGCTAGACAGTCCTACGAGCAGTACTTC
V gene: TRBV18; J gene: TRBJ1-5; D gene: -; clone size: once; CDR3 protein: CASSPQGYGNQPQHF; CDR3 DNA: TGTGCCAGCTCACCCCAGGGGTACGGCAATCAGCCCCAGCATTTT
V gene: TRBV5-1; J gene: TRBJ2-7; D gene: -; clone size: -; CDR3 protein: CASSLATDSYEQYF; CDR3 DNA: TGCGCCAGCAGCTTAGCCACAGATTCCTACGAGCAGTACTTC
V gene: TRBV9; J gene: TRBJ2-1; D gene: TRBD2; clone size: -; CDR3 protein: CASSVDLAGPYNEQFF; CDR3 DNA: TGTGCCAGCAGCGTAGATTTAGCGGGGCCTTACAATGAGCAGTTCTTC
V gene: TRBV5-4; J gene: TRBJ2-5; D gene: -; clone size: once; CDR3 protein: CASSSGQVGETQYF; CDR3 DNA: TGTGCCAGCAGCTCGGGACAAGTAGGGGAGACCCAGTACTTC
V gene: TRBV10-3; J gene: TRBJ1-3; D gene: -; clone size: -; CDR3 protein: CAITQYLEPGNTIYF; CDR3 DNA: TGTGCCATCACCCAGTACCTAGAACCTGGAAACACCATATATTTT
V gene: TRBV7-9; J gene: TRBJ1-5; D gene: -; clone size: once; CDR3 protein: CASSLADSNQPQHF; CDR3 DNA: TGTGCCAGCAGCTTGGCCGATAGCAATCAGCCCCAGCATTTT
V gene: TRBV7-8; J gene: TRBJ1-5; D gene: -; clone size: -; CDR3 protein: CASTSGLGRNQPQHF; CDR3 DNA: TGTGCCAGCACCAGCGGTTTAGGACGGAATCAGCCCCAGCATTTT
V gene: TRBV7-3; J gene: TRBJ2-7; D gene: -; clone size: -; CDR3 protein: CASSWSAGAAYEQYF; CDR3 DNA: TGTGCCAGCAGCTGGTCCGCAGGGGCGGCCTACGAGCAGTACTTC
V gene: TRBV19; J gene: TRBJ1-3; D gene: TRBD1; clone size: -; CDR3 protein: CASSWLGTGQGNTIYF; CDR3 DNA: TGTGCCAGTAGTTGGCTGGGGACAGGGCAAGGAAACACCATATATTTT
V gene: TRBV18; J gene: TRBJ2-2; D gene: TRBD2; clone size: few; CDR3 protein: CASSPPGLAQPGGELFF; CDR3 DNA: TGTGCCAGCTCACCACCGGGACTAGCCCAGCCCGGCGGGGAGCTGTTTTTT
V gene: TRBV5-4; J gene: TRBJ1-1; D gene: -; clone size: -; CDR3 protein: CASSLRENTEAFF; CDR3 DNA: TGTGCCAGCAGCTTGCGCGAGAACACTGAAGCTTTCTTT
V gene: TRBV6-1; J gene: TRBJ2-5; D gene: -; clone size: -; CDR3 protein: CASSEIGLPRETQYF; CDR3 DNA: TGTGCCAGCAGTGAAATCGGCCTTCCTAGGGAGACCCAGTACTTC
V gene: TRBV18; J gene: TRBJ1-1; D gene: -; clone size: few; CDR3 protein: CASSRADRNTEAFF; CDR3 DNA: TGTGCCAGCTCACGAGCGGACAGGAACACTGAAGCTTTCTTT
V gene: TRBV5-1; J gene: TRBJ2-5; D gene: -; clone size: -; CDR3 protein: CASSLVAYQETQYF; CDR3 DNA: TGCGCCAGCAGCTTGGTGGCATATCAAGAGACCCAGTACTTC
V gene: TRBV5-1; J gene: TRBJ2-1; D gene: -; clone size: -; CDR3 protein: CASSWGQGHLSSYNEQFF; CDR3 DNA: TGCGCCAGCAGCTGGGGGCAGGGCCATTTGAGCTCCTACAATGAGCAGTTCTTC
V gene: TRBV19; J gene: TRBJ1-2; D gene: TRBD1; clone size: -; CDR3 protein: CATRDRVEYYGYTF; CDR3 DNA: TGTGCCACTCGTGACAGGGTCGAGTACTATGGCTACACCTTC
V gene: TRBV7-2; J gene: TRBJ1-2; D gene: -; clone size: -; CDR3 protein: CASSVKTGIYGYTF; CDR3 DNA: TGTGCCAGCAGCGTAAAAACAGGGATCTATGGCTACACCTTC
V gene: TRBV29-1; J gene: TRBJ2-5; D gene: -; clone size: few; CDR3 protein: CSVQVHQETQYF; CDR3 DNA: TGCAGCGTACAGGTCCACCAAGAGACCCAGTACTTC
V gene: TRBV9; J gene: TRBJ1-2; D gene: TRBD1; clone size: -; CDR3 protein: CASSVRQGGYGYTF; CDR3 DNA: TGTGCCAGCAGCGTACGACAGGGAGGATATGGCTACACCTTC
V gene: TRBV6-5; J gene: TRBJ2-1; D gene: TRBD1; clone size: -; CDR3 protein: CASSYQTGGVANEQFF; CDR3 DNA: TGTGCCAGCAGTTATCAGACAGGGGGCGTAGCTAATGAGCAGTTCTTC
V gene: TRBV24-1; J gene: TRBJ2-3; D gene: -; clone size: -; CDR3 protein: CATSEPPGDTQYF; CDR3 DNA: TGTGCCACCAGTGAACCGCCGGGGGATACGCAGTATTTT
V gene: TRBV5-1; J gene: TRBJ2-1; D gene: TRBD1; clone size: -; CDR3 protein: CASSVQGDNEQFF; CDR3 DNA: TGCGCCAGCAGCGTCCAGGGGGACAATGAGCAGTTCTTC
V gene: TRBV6-6; J gene: TRBJ1-3; D gene: -; clone size: -; CDR3 protein: CASSTPGQPGNTIYF; CDR3 DNA: TGTGCCAGCAGCACCCCGGGACAACCTGGAAACACCATATATTTT
V gene: TRBV2; J gene: TRBJ2-7; D gene: -; clone size: -; CDR3 protein: CASSSGTTYEQYF; CDR3 DNA: TGTGCCAGCAGCTCGGGGACAACCTACGAGCAGTACTTC
V gene: TRBV3-1/TRBV3-2; J gene: TRBJ1-2; D gene: -; clone size: -; CDR3 protein: CASSQESSYGYTF; CDR3 DNA: TGTGCCAGCAGCCAAGAATCTAGTTATGGCTACACCTTC
V gene: TRBV5-6; J gene: TRBJ2-5; D gene: TRBD1; clone size: -; CDR3 protein: CASSFPGQGVETQYF; CDR3 DNA: TGTGCCAGCAGCTTTCCGGGACAGGGGGTGGAGACCCAGTACTTC
V gene: TRBV3-1/TRBV3-2; J gene: TRBJ2-7; D gene: TRBD2; clone size: -; CDR3 protein: CASSPSLAGAYEQYF; CDR3 DNA: TGTGCCAGCAGCCCCTCACTAGCGGGGGCCTACGAGCAGTACTTC
V gene: TRBV9; J gene: TRBJ2-3; D gene: TRBD2; clone size: -; CDR3 protein: CASSVLAGGADTQYF; CDR3 DNA: TGTGCCAGCAGCGTTCTAGCGGGGGGTGCAGATACGCAGTATTTT
V gene: TRBV2; J gene: TRBJ1-5; D gene: -; clone size: -; CDR3 protein: CASSVWGGAQSNQPQHF; CDR3 DNA: TGTGCCAGCAGTGTGTGGGGGGGGGCGCAGAGCAATCAGCCCCAGCATTTT
V gene: TRBV5-4; J gene: TRBJ2-3; D gene: -; clone size: -; CDR3 protein: CASSLEQHSTDTQYF; CDR3 DNA: TGTGCCAGCAGCTTAGAACAGCATAGCACAGATACGCAGTATTTT
V gene: TRBV13; J gene: TRBJ1-2; D gene: -; clone size: -; CDR3 protein: CASSKVRDYGYTF; CDR3 DNA: TGTGCCAGCAGCAAGGTCAGGGACTATGGCTACACCTTC
V gene: TRBV6-2/TRBV6-3; J gene: TRBJ1-6; D gene: -; clone size: -; CDR3 protein: CASSSGQYNSPLHF; CDR3 DNA: TGTGCCAGCAGTTCGGGACAATATAATTCACCCCTCCACTTT
V gene: TRBV11-2; J gene: TRBJ2-1; D gene: TRBD2; clone size: -; CDR3 protein: CASSLGTSANEQFF; CDR3 DNA: TGTGCCAGCAGCTTAGGGACTAGTGCCAATGAGCAGTTCTTC
V gene: TRBV7-9; J gene: TRBJ2-5; D gene: -; clone size: -; CDR3 protein: CASSLDNPETQYF; CDR3 DNA: TGTGCCAGCAGCCTCGACAATCCAGAGACCCAGTACTTC
V gene: TRBV2; J gene: TRBJ1-6; D gene: -; clone size: -; CDR3 protein: CASSGAAGGSPLHF; CDR3 DNA: TGTGCCAGCAGTGGAGCCGCAGGAGGTTCACCCCTCCACTTT
V gene: TRBV19; J gene: TRBJ2-7; D gene: TRBD1; clone size: -; CDR3 protein: CASSKNRGTLSYEQYF; CDR3 DNA: TGTGCCAGTAGTAAAAACAGGGGGACCCTCTCCTACGAGCAGTACTTC
V gene: TRBV18; J gene: TRBJ1-3; D gene: -; clone size: once; CDR3 protein: CASSPTESSGNTIYF; CDR3 DNA: TGTGCCAGCTCACCAACAGAGAGCTCTGGAAACACCATATATTTT
V gene: TRBV6-5; J gene: TRBJ1-1; D gene: -; clone size: -; CDR3 protein: CASSSRGALNTEAFF; CDR3 DNA: TGTGCCAGCAGTTCCCGCGGGGCTTTGAACACTGAAGCTTTCTTT
V gene: TRBV14; J gene: TRBJ2-7; D gene: -; clone size: once; CDR3 protein: CASRPRGNPEQYF; CDR3 DNA: TGTGCCAGCAGACCACGGGGGAACCCCGAGCAGTACTTC
V gene: TRBV7-2; J gene: TRBJ2-5; D gene: TRBD1; clone size: -; CDR3 protein: CASSLSTGLQETQYF; CDR3 DNA: TGTGCCAGCAGCTTGTCGACAGGGCTTCAAGAGACCCAGTACTTC